One T cell receptor (beta chain) is described in this entry. The entry originates in a study of blood T cells in healthy people across ages. Trimming removed 4 bases from V and 0 bases from J; junction bases left unmatched: 2. The CDR3 extends over 15 amino acids. Germline CDR1 MNHEY, CDR2 SMNVEV (reference sequence). A sample-barcoded 5' primer and a J-beta primer mix were used in a second PCR of roughly 7 to 12 cycles. TCRdb redid the calling of the 5' RACE reads with MiXCR, one entry per CDR3 protein. The sample has some 1.1 million distinct CDR3 sequences; under 40% are singletons. The TCR originated in a man between 18 and 29 years old in good health. The V and J genes are TRBV27 and TRBJ2-1; TRBD1 matches 8 bases. Input material: blood. DNA of the CDR3: TGTGCCAGCAGTTACGGACAGGGCTCCTACAATGAGCAGTTCTTC. Encoded protein: CASSYGQGSYNEQFF.